This T cell receptor (beta chain) was recovered during a study of cytomegalovirus exposure and HLA in healthy donors. The CDR3 runs 18 residues. V shed 0 bases, J shed 4 bases, and the junction held 6 bases outside the gene matches. Germline V gene sequence: CDR1 ENHRY, CDR2 SYGVKD. This clone showed up just a few times. The PCR was carried out with 60 Vbeta primers and 13 Jbeta primers. Sequenced by immunoSEQ multiplex PCR; TCRdb stores in-frame clones only, minus some. Counted here are roughly 150,000 clones, approximately 80% occurring once; the ten biggest clones make up about 6.8%. This clonotype was sampled from a woman between 35 and 50 years old in good health and CMV-seropositive. Input material: PBMCs. V usage is TRBV10-3 and J usage is TRBJ2-6, with 10 bases that match TRBD1. In nucleotides, the CDR3 is TGTGCCATCAGTGAGTCTGGGACAGGGGTCCCCGGGGCCAACGTCCTGACTTTC. It codes for CAISESGTGVPGANVLTF.